The clone carrying this T cell receptor beta chain has a handful of counts. Its antigen remains unidentified. V lost 2 bases and J lost 2; bases outside the gene matches: 9. The CDR3 contains 17 residues. Germline values: CDR1 MNHEY, CDR2 SVGAGI. This sample is drawn from a study of T cells after yellow fever vaccination. 5'RACE template switching added a universal primer site and UMIs to TCR cDNA. A single record per CDR3 protein comes from TCRdb applying MiXCR to the 5' RACE reads. The sample includes hundreds of thousands of distinct CDR3 sequences, roughly an eighth of them seen just once. Study-level findings and limits: Weaker, the secondary response peaked sooner, at day 5 versus 15.

The source is a man younger than 40 who received the YFV17D yellow fever vaccine. The chain carries TRBV6-5 and TRBJ2-1; 7 positions match TRBD1. The sample in question was PBMCs, obtained on the day of the yellow fever booster vaccination. CDR3 amino acids: CASSYTAGQATYNEQFF. In DNA, the CDR3 is TGTGCCAGCAGTTACACTGCTGGACAGGCTACCTACAATGAGCAGTTCTTC.